The entry below describes one T cell receptor beta chain. What it recognizes is unknown. The CDR3 contains 15 residues. CDR1 and CDR2 from the germline V gene are MDHEN and SYDVKM. Trimming left V 2 bases short and J 3 bases short, with 14 bases between. The donors were members of the validation cohort, which comprised 90 to 150 subjects and was separate from the first cohort of 666 subjects. Profiling relied on immunoSEQ multiplex PCR, and the TCRdb table lists in-frame clones only, not all of them. The sample shows roughly 100,000 clones, 85% to 95% of them seen only once. This entry belongs to a study of cytomegalovirus exposure and HLA in healthy donors. Study-level points and caveats: Most observed TCR sequences were rare, whereas some public TCRs were detected in many donors. With high specificity and sensitivity, the classifier reportedly diagnosed cytomegalovirus status.

This chain links TRBV28 with TRBJ2-7, with D tentatively TRBD2 (6 bases). The specimen sequenced was PBMCs. This TCR derives from a woman under 30 in good health and CMV-seronegative. CDR3 coding DNA: TGTGCCAGCAGTTTACTTGCGTCGGGAGTCTACGAGCAGTACTTC. Translated, it gives CASSLLASGVYEQYF. Full variable domain (rest looked up from reference TRBV28 and TRBJ2-7): DVKVTQSSRYLVKRTGEKVFLECVQDMDHENMFWYRQDPGLGLRLIYFSYDVKMKEKGDIPEGYSVSREKKERFSLILESASTNQTSMYLCASSLLASGVYEQYFGPGTRLTVT.